There are a few counts of the clone carrying this T cell receptor beta chain. Its antigen is still unknown. The data stem from a study of cytomegalovirus exposure and HLA in healthy donors. About the study: The 95 million to 120 million unique TCR beta sequences, from about 180 million T cells, were found by an earlier analysis.

Every donor was a healthy person donating bone marrow. Per the germline V gene, CDR1 is MNHEY and CDR2 is SMNVEV (reference sequence). This CDR3 comprises 17 residues. Trimming left V 0 bases short and J 6 bases short, with 20 bases between. 60 Vbeta and 13 Jbeta primers were used in PCR. The assay was immunoSEQ multiplex PCR, and TCRdb's table has in-frame clones only and misses some. The table records about 130,000 clones, around four fifths of them present only once. Study-wide results and caveats: Cytomegalovirus status, reportedly, was diagnosed with high specificity and sensitivity by the classifier. A further, later analysis showed that HLA-associated TCR beta chains (compared with equally common others) were more clonally expanded.

This sequence originates from a man aged 25 to 40 in good health. This chain uses TRBV27 with TRBJ1-2, with TRBD1 as a possible D gene (5 bases). Input material: PBMCs. The CDR3: CASSLSPRDFQLHGYTF. CDR3 coding DNA: TGTGCCAGCAGTTTATCGCCCAGGGATTTTCAACTCCATGGCTACACCTTC.